Below, 9 T cell receptor beta chains from the same sample are listed, as sequenced in a study of cytomegalovirus exposure and HLA in healthy donors (dated by TCRdb to the late 2010s). Receptor libraries were prepared by the immunoSEQ multiplex PCR assay. TCRdb limited this immuneACCESS table to in-frame rearrangements with V and J called. A share of clones is missing; checked studies link under half to unresolved V genes, and the rest is unexplained. A total of 200,000 or so clones appear in this sample, approximately 87% of them only once. Of the sample, around 5.4% is held by the ten largest clones. Sequenced sample: PBMCs. The receptor set was obtained from a woman between 18 and 29 years old in good health and CMV-seronegative.

The chain uses TRBV2 and TRBJ2-1; 12 nucleotides agree with TRBD1. The CDR3 runs to 15 residues. CDR1 and CDR2 from the germline V gene are SNHLY and FYNNEI. Unmatched junction bases numbered 6, after V lost 4 bases and J lost 8 bases. This CDR3 is CASSAGTGGWDEQFF. The CDR3, as DNA: TGTGCCAGCAGTGCCGGGACAGGGGGCTGGGATGAGCAGTTCTTC.

This clone has a handful of counts. The V gene is TRBV12-5, the J gene TRBJ1-2, with D possibly matching TRBD1 (5 bases). With 5 bases removed from V and 8 bases from J, the gap between germline ends came to 24 bases. CDR3 length: 16 residues. The V gene's germline CDR1 is LGHNT and CDR2 FRNRAP. CDR3 in amino acids: CASGLTGTPRSRGYTF. CDR3 nucleotides: TGTGCTAGTGGTCTGACCGGGACGCCAAGGTCGCGGGGCTACACCTTC.

J is TRBJ2-1 and V is TRBV9; D is uncertain. V shed 4 bases and J shed 6 bases, with 8 bases lying between them. CDR3 length: 12 residues. Germline V CDR1 and CDR2: SGDLS, YYNGEE. CDR3 protein: CASSPHGNEQFF. The CDR3 DNA sequence: TGTGCCAGCAGCCCACATGGCAATGAGCAGTTCTTC.

This chain uses TRBV13 with TRBJ1-2, with D tentatively TRBD1 (5 bases). Germline assignment: CDR1 PRHDT and CDR2 FYEKMQ (reference sequence). The CDR3 is made up of 15 amino acids. With 3 bases removed from V and 8 bases from J, the gap between germline ends came to 19 bases. The CDR3: CASSLSLTTWGGYTF. In DNA, the CDR3 is TGTGCCAGCAGCTTGTCCCTAACTACATGGGGCGGCTACACCTTC.

This clone was seen a few times. The chain is built from TRBV30 and TRBJ2-3; 12 bases fit TRBD2. The CDR3 is made up of 19 amino acids. V lost 4 bases, J lost 3 bases, and 17 bases stayed unmatched. In germline, CDR1 is GTSNPN, CDR2 SVGIG (reference sequence). The CDR3 is CAWTLPTSGRRSWTDTQYF. The CDR3 coding sequence is TGTGCCTGGACCCTACCGACTAGCGGGAGACGATCCTGGACAGATACGCAGTATTTT.

Here the CDR3 DNA reads TGTGCCAGCAGCGCCCAGGGTCACACCGGGGAGCTGTTTTTT. Its protein product is CASSAQGHTGELFF. The chain uses TRBV9 and TRBJ2-2, with D tentatively TRBD1 (5 bases). V was pared by 3 bases and J by 3 bases, with 9 bases between. The CDR3 extends over 14 amino acids. Germline values: CDR1 SGDLS, CDR2 YYNGEE.

V is TRBV6-1 and J is TRBJ2-6, with unresolved D. Trimming removed 1 base from V and 2 bases from J, with 6 bases in between. The CDR3 totals 15 residues. Germline CDR1 and CDR2: MNHNS and SASEGT. CDR3 residues: CASSEVGAGANVLTF. The DNA for the CDR3 is TGTGCCAGCAGTGAAGTGGGTGCTGGGGCCAACGTCCTGACTTTC.

The V and J genes are TRBV7-9 and TRBJ2-3; D gene uncertain. Trimming pared 1 base from V and 7 bases from J, leaving 9 bases between. From germline, CDR1 is SEHNR and CDR2 FQNEAQ (reference sequence). The CDR3 consists of 13 residues. The CDR3 here is CASSLVWGNTQYF. For the CDR3, the DNA is TGTGCCAGCAGCTTAGTATGGGGAAATACGCAGTATTTT.

CDR3 DNA sequence: TGTGCCAGCTCACAGGGCAATGTGGGAAACACCATATATTTT. It is translated as CASSQGNVGNTIYF. The chain uses TRBV27 and TRBJ1-3, with D maybe TRBD1 (6 bases). V was clipped by 8 bases and J by 4 bases, with 15 bases between them. This CDR3 is 14 amino acids long. Germline values: CDR1 MNHEY, CDR2 SMNVEV (reference sequence).